The sequence of this T cell receptor (beta chain) was determined in a study of regulatory T cells in long-lasting Graves disease. Arm-PCR of CDR3 regions with iRepertoire HTBI primers generated TCR beta libraries. TCRdb reprocessed the multiplex PCR reads via MiXCR and lists one record per CDR3 protein. The sample lists about 620,000 distinct CDR3 sequences, less than 20% seen once, with 18% in the top ten. Time point indicated: newly diagnosed GD, antithyroid drugs for less than 3 months. PBMCs were the source of the RNA used for TCR sequencing. Trimming removed 4 bases at V and 0 bases at J, with 19 bases between. Germline V CDR1 and CDR2: DFQATT, SNEGSKA (reference sequence). The CDR3 loop spans 18 amino acids. The sample was also reused in another study, on T cells in Graves' hyperthyroidism and ophthalmopathy. That paper states: Clinicians diagnosed patients from clinical symptoms, serum thyroxine and TRAb, thyroid ultrasound and orbital computed tomography.

The sequence came from a woman aged 25 to 39 with Graves disease. This chain links TRBV20-1 with TRBJ2-6; weak D call: TRBD2 (5 bases). Sequencing used peripheral blood mononuclear cells (PBMCs), obtained at new diagnosis, from a patient treated with antithyroid drugs. The CDR3 loop reads CSAKDSSLPGSGANVLTF. DNA of the CDR3: TGCAGTGCTAAGGACTCATCACTTCCCGGCTCTGGGGCCAACGTCCTGACTTTC.